These 9 T cell receptor beta chains were all obtained from the same sample, sequenced in a study of T cell repertoires in cytomegalovirus infection. From the reads, TCRdb called clonotypes with MiXCR, one entry per CDR3 protein. This repertoire shows roughly 230,000 distinct CDR3 sequences, 12% found once; its top ten account for around 1.6%. Specimen: PBMCs. The receptors were sampled from a human donor in good health (CMV status not recorded). Some clones in this sample may be carry-over from other donors' samples.

The V and J genes are TRBV5-1 and TRBJ2-7; no reliable D call. The CDR3 spans 13 residues. Deletions cut 1 base from V and 3 bases from J, with 8 bases between. Germline CDR1 reads SGHRS; CDR2 reads YFSETQ. CDR3 sequence (DNA): TGCGCCAGCAGCTTGCCGGGTCTCTACGAGCAGTACTTC. Translation: CASSLPGLYEQYF.

This clonotype was counted many times. The chain has TRBV7-2 and TRBJ2-5; 8 bases line up with TRBD1. Unmatched junction bases numbered 4, after V lost 3 bases and J lost 1 base. Germline loops: CDR1 SGHTA, CDR2 FQGNSA. This CDR3 spans 15 amino acids. The CDR3 is CASSLNRGAQETQYF. The DNA for the CDR3 is TGTGCCAGCAGCTTGAACAGGGGGGCCCAAGAGACCCAGTACTTC.

This clonotype was picked up a small number of times. The DNA for the CDR3 is TGCAGCGTAGCACAGGGAAACTATGGCTACACCTTC. Protein sequence: CSVAQGNYGYTF. The chain combines TRBV29-1 with TRBJ1-2, with a weak D call TRBD1 (6 bases). The germline gives CDR1 SQVTM, CDR2 ANQGSEA. This CDR3 contains 12 residues. V gave up 6 bases and J gave up 2 bases, with 10 bases separating them.

The chain carries TRBV29-1 and TRBJ1-1; no reliable D call. CDR1 is SQVTM and CDR2 is ANQGSEA in the germline V gene. The CDR3 has 11 residues. V lost 8 bases and J lost 4, with 11 bases in between. The CDR3 DNA sequence: TGCAGCTTCCGCGGTGGCACTGAAGCTTTCTTT. Translated, it gives CSFRGGTEAFF.

This clonotype has a count of ten or more. This chain joins TRBV28 and TRBJ2-3; 7 bases match TRBD1. The CDR3 length is 17 residues. Germline V gene data show CDR1 as MDHEN and CDR2 as SYDVKM. Trimming took 6 bases from V and 1 from J; bases not matched to a gene: 13. The CDR3 is CASSFTPGTAGTDTQYF. The CDR3 bases are TGTGCCAGCAGCTTCACCCCCGGGACAGCGGGCACAGATACGCAGTATTTT.

The sample holds many counts of this clonotype. This chain uses TRBV6-4 with TRBJ2-7, with D uncertain. This CDR3 is built from 11 residues. CDR1 MRHNA and CDR2 SNTAGT come from the germline V gene. Between the trimmed V and J ends, which lost 6 bases and 5 bases, there was a span of 8 bases. The CDR3 reads CASSPIHEQYF. CDR3 DNA: TGTGCCAGCAGCCCAATCCACGAGCAGTACTTC.

This clonotype was counted at least ten times. The V gene is TRBV5-4, the J gene TRBJ2-1; maybe TRBD1 (5 bases). This CDR3 contains 13 residues. The germline V and J ends were trimmed by 0 bases and 10 bases, with 11 bases remaining between them. CDR1 and CDR2 from the germline V gene are SGHNT and YYREEE (reference sequence). CDR3 bases: TGTGCCAGCAGCTTGGCAGGGATGGGGGAGCAGTTCTTC. Protein: CASSLAGMGEQFF.

This clonotype was seen many times. The chain carries TRBV28 and TRBJ2-2; 8 bases are a match to TRBD1. J was trimmed by 1 base and V by 5 bases; bases with no gene match: 3. Germline CDR1 and CDR2: MDHEN and SYDVKM. This CDR3 has 15 residues. CDR3 loop: CASSLDRENTGELFF. DNA for the CDR3: TGTGCCAGCAGTCTGGACAGGGAGAACACCGGGGAGCTGTTTTTT.

There are a few counts of this clonotype. The V call is TRBV2, the J call TRBJ1-5, with 8 bases fitting TRBD1. The germline V gene encodes CDR1 SNHLY and CDR2 FYNNEI. The CDR3 is made up of 14 amino acids. Unmatched junction bases numbered 7, after V lost 4 bases and J lost 8 bases. The CDR3 sequence: CASSAQGAREPQHF. The DNA of the CDR3 is TGTGCCAGCAGTGCGCAGGGGGCGAGGGAGCCCCAGCATTTT.